The 25 T cell receptor beta chains reported below all come from one sample, sequenced in a study of metastatic and nonmetastatic thyroid tumors. Each patient came to thyroid surgery without any prior treatment (of any kind). TCRdb called clones again from the PCR reads with MiXCR. The sample holds over 65,000 clones; roughly an eighth are singletons and the top ten take around 9%. The sample taken for sequencing was tumor tissue. Receptors originate from a female donor with papillary thyroid cancer or a benign thyroid nodule (not recorded which). Some clones in this sample may be carry-over from other donors' samples.

At least ten counts were recorded for this clone. The chain carries TRBV5-5 and TRBJ2-1; 10 bases map to TRBD2. The CDR3 is made up of 16 amino acids. V shed 3 bases and J 7 bases; nucleotides not matched to a gene: 10. The germline V gene has CDR1 SGHKS and CDR2 YYEKEE (reference sequence). CDR3 residues: CASSSILAGVENEQFF. CDR3 sequence (DNA): TGTGCCAGCAGCTCCATTCTAGCGGGAGTTGAGAATGAGCAGTTCTTC. The full variable domain, in which reference TRBV5-5 and TRBJ2-1 provide the parts outside the CDR3, is DAGVTQSPTHLIKTRGQQVTLRCSPISGHKSVSWYQQVLGQGPQFIFQYYEKEERGRGNFPDRFSARQFPNYSSELNVNALLLGDSALYLCASSSILAGVENEQFFGPGTRLTVL.

This clone has a count of ten or more. The V and J genes are TRBV28 and TRBJ2-7; D perhaps matches TRBD2 (5 bases). V lost 3 bases, J lost 6 bases, and 15 bases lay in between. This CDR3 has 14 residues. Germline V lookup: CDR1 MDHEN, CDR2 SYDVKM. The CDR3 DNA sequence: TGTGCCAGCAGTTTGTATCGGGGATTAGGCGAGCAGTACTTC. This translates into CASSLYRGLGEQYF. Full variable domain (missing parts from reference TRBV28 and TRBJ2-7): DVKVTQSSRYLVKRTGEKVFLECVQDMDHENMFWYRQDPGLGLRLIYFSYDVKMKEKGDIPEGYSVSREKKERFSLILESASTNQTSMYLCASSLYRGLGEQYFGPGTRLTVT.

This clone has a count of ten or more. This chain joins TRBV10-2 and TRBJ1-5; 7 nucleotides align to TRBD1. This CDR3 is built from 18 residues. Germline CDR1 is WSHSY and CDR2 is SAAADI. V was clipped by 2 bases and J by 0 bases; unmatched bases: 10. The CDR3 region is CASSENPSTGYSNQPQHF. The CDR3 DNA is TGCGCCAGCAGTGAGAACCCTTCGACAGGGTATAGCAATCAGCCCCAGCATTTT.

This clone was recorded many times. The chain uses TRBV20-1 and TRBJ2-7, with a possible D match to TRBD2 (6 bases). This CDR3 is built from 13 residues. Germline CDR1 is DFQATT and CDR2 is SNEGSKA (reference sequence). V shed 1 base and J shed 2 bases, with 9 bases lying between them. The CDR3 protein is CSARVGGTYEQYF. Here the CDR3 DNA reads TGCAGTGCTAGAGTAGGCGGGACCTACGAGCAGTACTTC.

This clone appeared a few times. Possible read error: a much larger clone is one base away. The sample has other DNA sequences that encode this CDR3 too. The rearrangement uses TRBV9 and TRBJ2-3; a possible D gene is TRBD2 (5 bases). V lost 2 bases to trimming and J lost 4 bases, with 14 bases between them. The germline V gene has CDR1 SGDLS and CDR2 YYNGEE. The CDR3 consists of 15 residues. Here the CDR3 reads CASSVLSGSADTQYF. The CDR3 nucleotides read TGTGCCAGCAGCGTTCTTAGTGGGAGTGCAGATACGCAGTATTTT.

This clone was observed a handful of times. V usage is TRBV20-1 and J usage is TRBJ2-3; 13 bases align to TRBD2. The CDR3 has 16 amino acids. The V gene's germline CDR1 is DFQATT and CDR2 SNEGSKA (reference sequence). Trimming removed 6 bases from V and 5 bases from J; junction bases left unmatched: 11. Here the CDR3 reads CSAPGTSGIRIDTQYF. The DNA of the CDR3 is TGCAGTGCCCCCGGGACTAGCGGGATACGAATAGATACGCAGTATTTT.

This clone was recorded at least ten times. The CDR3 protein is CASSEYRAGGSYNEQFF. CDR3 nucleotides: TGTGCCAGCAGTGAATATAGAGCGGGAGGGTCCTACAATGAGCAGTTCTTC. This chain joins TRBV25-1 and TRBJ2-1, with 10 bases fitting TRBD2. The CDR3 consists of 17 residues. Trimming removed 0 bases from V and 1 base from J; junction bases left unmatched: 3. CDR1 and CDR2 from the germline V gene are MGHDK and SYGVNS.

This clone was detected a few times. A much larger clone differs by one base, so this may be a read error. The genes are TRBV12-3 or TRBV12-4 and TRBJ2-3; D is undetermined. CDR3 length: 15 residues. V lost 3 bases to trimming and J lost 1 base, with 11 bases between them. The CDR3 coding sequence is TGTGCCAGCAGTTTGTCAGTAGAGGGCACAGATACGCAGTATTTT. Translating it yields CASSLSVEGTDTQYF.

This clone was picked up many times. The chain recombines TRBV20-1 with TRBJ2-3, with 12 bases lining up with TRBD2. V dropped 5 bases and J dropped 7; count of bases not matched to a gene: 7. Per the germline V gene, CDR1 is DFQATT and CDR2 is SNEGSKA (reference sequence). The CDR3 has 14 amino acids. Written as DNA, the CDR3 is TGCAGTGCTTCTACTAGCGGGAGGATGTATACGCAGTATTTT. This encodes CSASTSGRMYTQYF.

In its sample, this clone was seen many times. The rearrangement joins TRBV2 to TRBJ2-5; D is possibly TRBD1 (6 bases). The CDR3 is 13 residues long. Looked up from germline, CDR1 is SNHLY and CDR2 is FYNNEI. V lost 11 bases, J lost 5 bases, and 18 bases lay in between. The CDR3 DNA reads as TGTGCCGTAGATGGACAGTTCGAGGAGACCCAGTACTTC. As protein: CAVDGQFEETQYF.

Remarks on this clone: This clone may be a read error of a much larger clone one base away. The rearrangement links TRBV12-3 or TRBV12-4 to TRBJ2-3; D gene uncertain. This CDR3 is 14 amino acids long. With 3 bases removed from V and 0 bases from J, the gap between germline ends came to 7 bases. CDR3 amino acids: CASSFLQSTDTQYF. The CDR3 DNA is TGTGCCAGCAGTTTTTTACAGAGCACAGATACGCAGTATTTT.

In this sample, this clone turned up many times. The V and J genes are TRBV12-3 or TRBV12-4 and TRBJ2-2; D is unresolved. This CDR3 has 15 residues. Trimming took 6 bases from V and 3 from J, leaving 14 bases between them. CDR3 amino acids: CASSPTGWDTGELFF. CDR3 sequence (DNA): TGTGCCAGCAGCCCTACCGGGTGGGACACCGGGGAGCTGTTTTTT.

Many counts were recorded for this clone. The chain joins TRBV11-3 to TRBJ2-7; TRBD1 might be the D (6 bases). There are 15 residues in the CDR3. Trimming took 5 bases from V and 6 from J, leaving 20 bases between them. CDR1 is SGHNT and CDR2 is YENEEA in the germline V gene. This CDR3 reads CASSRRWQGYCEQYF. CDR3 sequence (DNA): TGTGCCAGCAGCCGCAGGTGGCAGGGGTATTGCGAGCAGTACTTC.

Notes on this clone: The junction does not match germline at one end; this may be a read error. The rearrangement joins TRBV6-2 or TRBV6-3 to TRBJ2-6; possibly TRBD1 or TRBD2 for D (6 bases each). The CDR3 loop spans 18 amino acids. CDR1 MNHEY and CDR2 SVGEGT come from the germline V gene. The CDR3 DNA follows: TGTGCCAGCAGTAGCGCCCCTGGAACTAGCTCTGGGGACAACGTCCTGGCTTTC. Its protein product is CASSSAPGTSSGDNVLAF.

The sample holds many counts of this clone. The chain uses TRBV5-5 and TRBJ1-2; D is unclear. This CDR3 spans 14 amino acids. Germline V gene data show CDR1 as SGHKS and CDR2 as YYEKEE (reference sequence). Trimming stripped 4 bases from V and 3 bases from J, with 13 bases between. CDR3 amino acids: CASSERASDYGYTF. CDR3 bases: TGTGCCAGCAGCGAACGAGCGTCGGACTATGGCTACACCTTC.

This clone was observed at least ten times. The chain links TRBV24-1 to TRBJ2-7; D is ambiguous. This CDR3 is built from 13 residues. Between the trimmed V and J ends, which lost 2 bases and 7 bases, there was a span of 11 bases. The germline V gene has CDR1 KGHDR and CDR2 SFDVKD. The DNA for the CDR3 is TGTGCCACCAGTGATTATGCAAACGAGGAGCAGTACTTC. As protein: CATSDYANEEQYF.

As for this clone: A much bigger clone sits one base away, suggesting this may be a read error. This chain joins TRBV5-1 and TRBJ2-3; tentatively, D is TRBD2 (5 bases). The length of the CDR3 is 14 residues. The germline V gene has CDR1 SGHRS and CDR2 YFSETQ. CDR3 sequence: CASSLWSGTDAQYF. CDR3 in DNA: TGCGCCAGCAGCTTGTGGAGCGGCACAGATGCGCAGTATTTT.

The CDR3 region is CASRPGLAGGSYNEQFF. The CDR3 DNA reads as TGTGCCAGCAGACCGGGACTAGCGGGAGGTTCTTACAATGAGCAGTTCTTC. The gene calls are TRBV6-1 and TRBJ2-1; 15 nucleotides agree with TRBD2. This CDR3 is 17 amino acids long. V was clipped by 6 bases and J by 4 bases; unmatched bases: 7. The V gene's germline CDR1 is MNHNS and CDR2 SASEGT.

This clone was observed a few times. This clone may be a read error of a much larger clone one base away. The rearrangement links TRBV20-1 to TRBJ2-7; unclear D gene. CDR3 length equals 12 residues. The germline V and J ends were trimmed by 3 bases and 4 bases, with 10 bases remaining between them. Per germline, CDR1 DFQATT and CDR2 SNEGSKA (reference sequence). The CDR3 reads CSARSTLYEQYF. The CDR3 DNA sequence: TGCAGTGCTAGGAGTACCCTGTACGAGCAGTACTTC.

This clone was seen ten or more times. The chain joins TRBV5-1 to TRBJ2-5, with 9 bases aligning to TRBD1. The CDR3 consists of 18 residues. Trimming at V came to 4 bases and at J to 5 bases, leaving 18 bases not matched to a gene. The germline V gene encodes CDR1 SGHRS and CDR2 YFSETQ. CDR3 protein: CASSPWGSGDRVFETQYF. Written as DNA, the CDR3 is TGCGCCAGCAGCCCTTGGGGCTCAGGGGACAGGGTTTTTGAGACCCAGTACTTC.

On this clone itself: The junction differs from germline at one of its ends, possibly a read error. J is TRBJ1-2 and V is TRBV3-1; 8 nucleotides line up with TRBD1. The CDR3 has 14 residues. Germline values: CDR1 LGHDT, CDR2 YNNKEL (reference sequence). CDR3 sequence (DNA): TGTGCCAACAGCAAAGTCAGGGGGCCCAATGGCTACACCTTC. It codes for CANSKVRGPNGYTF.

In its sample, this clone was seen many times. As DNA, the CDR3 is TGTGCTAGTGGCCCCGTGTGGGGGAACACTGAAGCTTTCTTT. Its translation is CASGPVWGNTEAFF. The chain uses TRBV12-5 and TRBJ1-1; no firm D call. The length of the CDR3 is 14 residues. Germline V gene data show CDR1 as LGHNT and CDR2 as FRNRAP. With 6 bases removed from V and 1 base from J, the gap between germline ends came to 12 bases.

This clone was counted between two and nine times. A much more abundant neighbour one base away suggests this may be a read error. This sample includes further DNA sequences coding for the same CDR3. The chain links TRBV9 to TRBJ2-1, with D hard to call. CDR3 size: 13 residues. V gave up 8 bases and J gave up 1 base, with 10 bases separating them. CDR1 and CDR2 (germline): SGDLS, YYNGEE. The CDR3 here is CASGAESYNEQFF. The CDR3 bases are TGTGCCAGTGGAGCCGAGTCCTACAATGAGCAGTTCTTC.

This clone was seen ten or more times. The CDR3 sequence is CASSDRLYNEQFF. CDR3 DNA sequence: TGTGCCAGCAGCGATAGACTCTACAATGAGCAGTTCTTC. V gene TRBV3-1 combines with J gene TRBJ2-1; D remains ambiguous. Germline V gene data show CDR1 as LGHDT and CDR2 as YNNKEL (reference sequence). The CDR3 is 13 residues long. Trimming took off 5 bases at V and 3 bases at J, with 8 bases between the two ends.

At least ten counts were recorded for this clone. J is TRBJ1-1 and V is TRBV10-3; D gene ambiguous. V was trimmed by 4 bases and J by 3 bases, leaving 9 bases between them. CDR1 is ENHRY and CDR2 is SYGVKD in the germline V gene. The CDR3 extends over 13 amino acids. The CDR3 is CAISVLGDTEAFF. The CDR3 DNA reads as TGTGCCATCAGTGTACTGGGAGACACTGAAGCTTTCTTT.